This passage covers 2 T cell receptor beta chains from one sample sequenced in a study of shared clonotypes between healthy human individuals. Some clones are missing from TCRdb's copy, which holds only in-frame ones; the method was immunoSEQ multiplex PCR. The sample lists about 2 million clones; 95% were seen once. The sequenced material came from naive CD4+ T cells sorted from blood. Specified subset: CD45RA+ positively selected. Every receptor here comes from a man aged 18 to 29 in good health.

This chain uses TRBV7-6 with TRBJ2-3, with D tentatively TRBD1 or TRBD2 (5 bases each). Trimming stripped 5 bases from V and 3 bases from J, with 18 bases between. Per the germline V gene, CDR1 is SGHVS and CDR2 is FNYEAQ. This CDR3 is built from 16 residues. CDR3 bases: TGTGCCAGCAGCGCTCCGGGACGGGGTCCAACAGATACGCAGTATTTT. This codes for CASSAPGRGPTDTQYF.

On this clone itself: The same CDR3 arises from other DNA sequences in this sample as well. The J gene is TRBJ1-1, the V gene TRBV30; D is unresolved. V dropped 1 base and J dropped 1 base, with 7 bases sitting between them. The CDR3 covers 13 residues. Germline V gene lookup returns CDR1 GTSNPN and CDR2 SVGIG (reference sequence). The CDR3: CAWSGSRNTEAFF. CDR3 DNA: TGTGCCTGGAGTGGGTCGCGGAACACTGAAGCTTTCTTT.